This record concerns one TCR beta chain sequence. Trimming took 4 bases from V and 0 from J, leaving 6 bases between them. Germline V gene data show CDR1 as LGHNA and CDR2 as YSLEER. The CDR3 totals 13 residues. This sample stems from a study of blood T cell repertoires in COVID-19. Produced via immunoSEQ multiplex PCR; TCRdb's table is partial and in-frame only. The repertoire has 70,000 to 80,000 clones, roughly 83% of them found once; the top ten carry approximately 40%. The specimen sequenced was peripheral blood. This clonotype originated in a man aged 80 or over with acute or convalescent COVID-19. This chain joins TRBV4-3 and TRBJ1-1, with D unresolved. The chain's CDR3 is CASSRWLNTEAFF. For the CDR3, the DNA is TGCGCCAGCAGCCGTTGGCTGAACACTGAAGCTTTCTTT.